This is a list of T cell receptor beta chains from one sample in a study of blood T cell repertoires in COVID-19. Data came from immunoSEQ multiplex PCR; TCRdb stores just in-frame clones and leaves some out. The data show 290,000 or so clones, about 82% seen once. The source material was peripheral blood. Receptors were obtained from a man between 45 and 60 years old with active or convalescent COVID-19. Each CDR3 is given with its conserved first and last residue. D genes are given only for firm matches. Only part of the rows carry a size: once, few, many, or a class if the clone is expanded.

TRBJ2-5 TRBD1 TRBV19 NA CASSIGQGAETQYF TGTGCCAGTAGTATAGGGCAGGGGGCAGAGACCCAGTACTTC
TRBJ2-5 TRBD2 TRBV24-1 NA CATSDTGEGQETQYF TGTGCCACCAGTGACACGGGGGAGGGCCAAGAGACCCAGTACTTC
TRBJ2-1 TRBD2 TRBV19 NA CASSISGRRGEQFF TGTGCCAGTAGTATAAGCGGGAGGAGGGGTGAGCAGTTCTTC
TRBJ1-5 NA TRBV28 NA CASSLFGEVQPQHF TGTGCCAGCAGTTTATTTGGGGAGGTTCAGCCCCAGCATTTT
TRBJ2-7 NA TRBV12-2 NA CASRLVTSGYYEQYF TGTGCAAGTCGCTTAGTAACTAGCGGTTATTACGAGCAGTACTTC
TRBJ2-7 NA TRBV7-8 NA CASSLSFGDYEQYF TGTGCCAGCAGCTTAAGTTTCGGGGACTACGAGCAGTACTTC
TRBJ1-4 TRBD1 TRBV10-3 NA CAISDWTGDNEKLFF TGTGCCATCAGTGATTGGACAGGGGATAATGAAAAACTGTTTTTT
TRBJ1-4 TRBD1 TRBV28 NA CASSFGGGQGSEKLFF TGTGCCAGCAGTTTTGGTGGAGGACAGGGTTCTGAAAAACTGTTTTTT
TRBJ2-3 NA TRBV19 NA CASSQGLHTDTQYF TGTGCCAGTAGTCAGGGACTTCACACAGATACGCAGTATTTT
TRBJ1-3 NA TRBV9 NA CASSDSGKTGNTIYF TGTGCCAGCAGCGATTCAGGGAAAACTGGAAACACCATATATTTT
TRBJ2-1 NA TRBV13 NA CASSLGGGNEQFF TGTGCCAGCAGCTTAGGCGGGGGTAATGAGCAGTTCTTC
TRBJ2-1 NA TRBV18 NA CASSPGQHNEQFF TGTGCCAGCTCACCAGGACAGCACAATGAGCAGTTCTTC
TRBJ2-5 TRBD2 TRBV11-3 NA CASSAGGTRETQYF TGTGCCAGCAGCGCCGGGGGGACCCGGGAGACCCAGTACTTC
TRBJ1-1 NA TRBV6-5 NA CASNSWRGSYTEAFF TGTGCCAGCAACTCCTGGCGGGGCAGTTACACTGAAGCTTTCTTT
TRBJ1-5 NA TRBV7-2 NA CASSPRVERVNQPQHF TGTGCCAGCAGCCCACGGGTAGAGAGGGTCAATCAGCCCCAGCATTTT
TRBJ2-7 TRBD1 TRBV6-2/TRBV6-3 NA CASSYLGQDGQYF TGTGCCAGCAGTTACCTTGGACAGGACGGGCAGTACTTC
TRBJ2-1 NA TRBV5-6 NA CASSLLGTQVYNEQFF TGTGCCAGCAGCCTTTTGGGGACTCAGGTTTACAATGAGCAGTTCTTC
TRBJ2-2 NA TRBV6-5 NA CASTSGRGDTGELFF TGTGCCAGCACTTCGGGCAGGGGTGACACCGGGGAGCTGTTTTTT
TRBJ2-3 TRBD1 TRBV28 NA CASSSRQGATDTQYF TGTGCCAGCAGTTCTCGACAGGGAGCGACAGATACGCAGTATTTT
TRBJ2-1 TRBD2 TRBV4-2 NA CASTLNSGGYNEQFF TGTGCCAGCACCCTAAATAGCGGGGGCTACAATGAGCAGTTCTTC
TRBJ1-2 TRBD1 TRBV5-1 few CASSSGTGDYGYTF TGCGCCAGCAGCTCCGGGACAGGGGACTATGGCTACACCTTC
TRBJ1-2 TRBD1 TRBV28 NA CASSPTDRVFGYGYTF TGTGCCAGCAGTCCCACGGACAGGGTCTTTGGCTATGGCTACACCTTC
TRBJ2-7 NA TRBV7-9 once CASSAQDGVAYEQYF TGTGCCAGCAGTGCACAGGATGGCGTTGCCTACGAGCAGTACTTC
TRBJ1-5 TRBD1 TRBV28 few CASRPGQANQPQHF TGTGCCAGCAGACCAGGACAGGCAAATCAGCCCCAGCATTTT
TRBJ2-5 NA TRBV18 once CASSNRAHQETQYF TGTGCCAGCTCAAACAGGGCCCATCAAGAGACCCAGTACTTC
TRBJ2-3 TRBD2 TRBV11-2 NA CASSLTSGRLDTQYF TGTGCCAGCAGCCTGACTAGCGGGAGATTAGATACGCAGTATTTT
TRBJ1-4 NA TRBV3-1/TRBV3-2 NA CASSQGGGGNEKLFF TGTGCCAGCAGCCAAGGTGGGGGGGGCAATGAAAAACTGTTTTTT
TRBJ2-1 TRBD2 TRBV7-2 NA CASSRRTGTSYNEQFF TGTGCCAGCAGCCGCCGAACGGGGACTAGCTACAATGAGCAGTTCTTC
TRBJ2-7 TRBD1 TRBV3-1/TRBV3-2 NA CASSQVGQGPYEQYF TGTGCCAGCAGCCAAGTAGGACAGGGCCCCTACGAGCAGTACTTC
TRBJ1-4 NA TRBV4-3 NA CASSQRWRQNNEKLFF TGCGCCAGCAGCCAACGATGGCGGCAGAATAATGAAAAACTGTTTTTT
TRBJ1-1 NA TRBV6-5 NA CASSYSDSFEAFF TGTGCCAGCAGTTACTCGGACAGCTTTGAAGCTTTCTTT
TRBJ1-1 TRBD1 TRBV19 NA CASRTQGARSTEAFF TGTGCCAGTAGGACACAGGGGGCGCGGAGCACTGAAGCTTTCTTT
TRBJ2-2 NA TRBV7-8 NA CASSSVAARWELFF TGTGCCAGCAGCTCGGTAGCGGCCCGGTGGGAGCTGTTTTTT
TRBJ2-6 TRBD1 TRBV5-1 NA CASSSSGTGGSGANVLTF TGCGCCAGCAGCTCCTCCGGGACAGGGGGCTCTGGGGCCAACGTCCTGACTTTC
TRBJ2-6 TRBD1 TRBV23-1 NA CASSQFSGGQGAAGANVLTF TGCGCCAGCAGTCAATTTTCAGGGGGACAGGGAGCAGCTGGGGCCAACGTCCTGACTTTC
TRBJ1-1 NA TRBV10-3 NA CAISAFEQGRTEAFF TGTGCCATCAGTGCTTTTGAACAGGGACGGACTGAAGCTTTCTTT
TRBJ2-5 TRBD1 TRBV28 NA CASSYPEGAEQETQYF TGTGCCAGCAGTTACCCCGAGGGGGCTGAGCAAGAGACCCAGTACTTC
TRBJ2-3 NA TRBV27 NA CASSQAGPWRDTQYF TGTGCCAGCAGTCAGGCGGGACCCTGGAGGGATACGCAGTATTTT
TRBJ1-4 NA TRBV10-3 NA CAISQGAGRRIASTNEKLFF TGTGCCATCAGCCAAGGGGCAGGCAGAAGAATTGCCTCAACTAATGAAAAACTGTTTTTT
TRBJ1-5 NA TRBV2 NA CASKGDSNQPQHF TGTGCCAGCAAAGGGGATAGCAATCAGCCCCAGCATTTT